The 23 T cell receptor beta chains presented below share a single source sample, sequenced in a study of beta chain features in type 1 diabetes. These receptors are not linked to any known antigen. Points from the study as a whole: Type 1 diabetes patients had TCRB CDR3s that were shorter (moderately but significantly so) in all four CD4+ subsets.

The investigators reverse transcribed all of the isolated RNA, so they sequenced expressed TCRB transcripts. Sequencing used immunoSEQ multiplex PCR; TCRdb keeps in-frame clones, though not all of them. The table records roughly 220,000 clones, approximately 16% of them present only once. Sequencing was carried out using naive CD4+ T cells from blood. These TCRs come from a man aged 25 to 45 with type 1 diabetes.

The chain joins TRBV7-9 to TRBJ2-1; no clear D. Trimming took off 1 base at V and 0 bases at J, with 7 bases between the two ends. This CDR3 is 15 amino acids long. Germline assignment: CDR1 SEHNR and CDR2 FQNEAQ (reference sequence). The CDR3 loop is CASSLEAASYNEQFF. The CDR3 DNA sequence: TGTGCCAGCAGCTTAGAGGCAGCCTCCTACAATGAGCAGTTCTTC.

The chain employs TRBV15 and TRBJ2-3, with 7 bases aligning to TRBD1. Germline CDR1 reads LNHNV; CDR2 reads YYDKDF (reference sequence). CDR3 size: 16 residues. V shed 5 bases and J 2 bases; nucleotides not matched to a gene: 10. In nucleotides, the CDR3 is TGTGCCACCAGCGGCCGTCGGGACAGAAACACAGATACGCAGTATTTT. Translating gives CATSGRRDRNTDTQYF. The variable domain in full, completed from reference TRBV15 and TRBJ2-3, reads DAMVIQNPRYQVTQFGKPVTLSCSQTLNHNVMYWYQQKSSQAPKLLFHYYDKDFNNEADTPDNFQSRRPNTSFCFLDIRSPGLGDTAMYLCATSGRRDRNTDTQYFGPGTRLTVL.

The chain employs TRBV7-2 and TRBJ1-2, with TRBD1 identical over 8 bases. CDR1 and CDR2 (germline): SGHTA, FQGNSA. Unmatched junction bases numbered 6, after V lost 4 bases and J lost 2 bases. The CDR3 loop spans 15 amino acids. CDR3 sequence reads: CASSSRTGTNYGYTF. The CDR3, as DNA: TGTGCCAGCAGCTCCCGGACAGGGACAAACTATGGCTACACCTTC.

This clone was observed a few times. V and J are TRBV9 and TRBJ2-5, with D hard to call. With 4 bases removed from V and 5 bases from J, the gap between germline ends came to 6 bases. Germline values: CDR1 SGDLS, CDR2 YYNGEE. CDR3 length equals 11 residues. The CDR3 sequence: CASSSRETQYF. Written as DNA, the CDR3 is TGTGCCAGCAGCTCGCGGGAGACCCAGTACTTC.

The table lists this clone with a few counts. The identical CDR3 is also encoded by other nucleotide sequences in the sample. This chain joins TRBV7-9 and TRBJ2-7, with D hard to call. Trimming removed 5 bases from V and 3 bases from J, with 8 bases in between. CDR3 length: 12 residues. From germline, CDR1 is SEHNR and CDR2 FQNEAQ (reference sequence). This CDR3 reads CASSPLSYEQYF. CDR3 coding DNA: TGTGCCAGCAGCCCCCTGAGCTACGAGCAGTACTTC.

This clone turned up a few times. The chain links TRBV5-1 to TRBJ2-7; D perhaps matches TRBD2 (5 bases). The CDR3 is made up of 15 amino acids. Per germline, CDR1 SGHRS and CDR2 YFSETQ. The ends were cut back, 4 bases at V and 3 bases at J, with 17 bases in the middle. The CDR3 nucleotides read TGCGCCAGCAGCGAGAGAGGGTTCCCCATCTACGAGCAGTACTTC. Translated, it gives CASSERGFPIYEQYF.

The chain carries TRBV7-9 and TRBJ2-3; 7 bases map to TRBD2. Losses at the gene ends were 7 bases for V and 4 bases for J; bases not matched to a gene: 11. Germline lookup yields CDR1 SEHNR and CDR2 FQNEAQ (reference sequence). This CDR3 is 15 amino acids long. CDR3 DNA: TGTGCCAGCAACAATCGGGAGGCTGACGCAGATACGCAGTATTTT. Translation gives CASNNREADADTQYF.

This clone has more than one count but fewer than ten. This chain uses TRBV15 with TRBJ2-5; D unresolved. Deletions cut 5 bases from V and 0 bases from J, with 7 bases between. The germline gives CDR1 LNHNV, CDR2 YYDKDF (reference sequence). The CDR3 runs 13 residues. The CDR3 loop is CATSARDQETQYF. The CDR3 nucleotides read TGTGCCACCAGCGCCCGGGACCAAGAGACCCAGTACTTC.

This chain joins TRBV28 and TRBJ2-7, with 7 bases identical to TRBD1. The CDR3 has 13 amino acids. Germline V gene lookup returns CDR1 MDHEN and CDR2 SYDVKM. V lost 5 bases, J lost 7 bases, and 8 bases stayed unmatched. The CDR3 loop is CASSVTGSGEQYF. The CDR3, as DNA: TGTGCCAGCAGTGTGACAGGGTCGGGGGAGCAGTACTTC.

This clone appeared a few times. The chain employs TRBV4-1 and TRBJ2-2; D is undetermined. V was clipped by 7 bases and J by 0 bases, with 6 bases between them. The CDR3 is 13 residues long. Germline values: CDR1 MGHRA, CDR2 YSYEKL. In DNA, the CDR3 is TGCGCCAGCACCCGTCCGAACACCGGGGAGCTGTTTTTT. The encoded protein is CASTRPNTGELFF.

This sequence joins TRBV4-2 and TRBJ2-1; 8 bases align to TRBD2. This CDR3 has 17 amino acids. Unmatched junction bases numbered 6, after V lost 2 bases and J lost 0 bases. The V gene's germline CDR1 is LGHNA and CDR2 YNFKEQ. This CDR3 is CASSQPSGSSSYNEQFF. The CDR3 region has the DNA TGTGCCAGCAGCCAACCCAGCGGGAGCAGCTCCTACAATGAGCAGTTCTTC.

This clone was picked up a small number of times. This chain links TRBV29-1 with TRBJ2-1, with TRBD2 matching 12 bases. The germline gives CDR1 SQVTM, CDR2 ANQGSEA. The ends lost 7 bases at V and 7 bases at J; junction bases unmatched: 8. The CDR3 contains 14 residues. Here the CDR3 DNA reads TGCAGCGCCGACCAACTAGCGGGAGGTAATGAGCAGTTCTTC. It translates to CSADQLAGGNEQFF.

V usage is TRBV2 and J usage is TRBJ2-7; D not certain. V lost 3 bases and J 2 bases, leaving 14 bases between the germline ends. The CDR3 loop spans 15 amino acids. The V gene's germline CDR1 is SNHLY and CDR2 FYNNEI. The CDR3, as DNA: TGTGCCAGCAGTGAGGCTAGTTATTCCCCCTACGAGCAGTACTTC. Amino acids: CASSEASYSPYEQYF.

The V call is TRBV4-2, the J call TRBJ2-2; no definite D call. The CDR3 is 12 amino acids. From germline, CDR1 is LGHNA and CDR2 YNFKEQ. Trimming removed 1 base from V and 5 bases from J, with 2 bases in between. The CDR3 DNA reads TGTGCCAGCAGCCAAGTTACCGGGGAGCTGTTTTTT. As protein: CASSQVTGELFF.

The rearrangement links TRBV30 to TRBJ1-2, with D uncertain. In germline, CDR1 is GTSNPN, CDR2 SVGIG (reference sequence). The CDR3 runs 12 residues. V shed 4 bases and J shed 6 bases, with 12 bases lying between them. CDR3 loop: CAWTWAVDGYTF. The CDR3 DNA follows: TGTGCCTGGACATGGGCCGTGGATGGCTACACCTTC.

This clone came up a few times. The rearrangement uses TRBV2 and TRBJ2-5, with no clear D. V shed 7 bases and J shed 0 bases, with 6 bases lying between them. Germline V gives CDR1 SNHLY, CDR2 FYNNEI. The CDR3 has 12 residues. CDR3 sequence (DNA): TGTGCCAGCAAGTTCGACCAAGAGACCCAGTACTTC. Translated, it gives CASKFDQETQYF.

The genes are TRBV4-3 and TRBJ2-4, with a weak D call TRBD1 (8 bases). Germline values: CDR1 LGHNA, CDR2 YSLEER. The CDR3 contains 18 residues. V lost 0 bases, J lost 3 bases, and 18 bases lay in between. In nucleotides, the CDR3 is TGCGCCAGCAGCCAAGAAGCGGGGACAGGACAGTTCAAAAACATTCAGTACTTC. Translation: CASSQEAGTGQFKNIQYF.

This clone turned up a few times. The CDR3 DNA reads as TGTGCCAGCAGCCGAGAAGCGGCAGGAAAATTCTTC. It yields the protein CASSREAAGKFF. The chain uses TRBV5-4 and TRBJ2-1, with D possibly being TRBD2 (5 bases). The CDR3 consists of 12 residues. CDR1 is SGHNT and CDR2 is YYREEE in the germline V gene (reference sequence). Deletions cut 4 bases from V and 16 bases from J, with 18 bases between.

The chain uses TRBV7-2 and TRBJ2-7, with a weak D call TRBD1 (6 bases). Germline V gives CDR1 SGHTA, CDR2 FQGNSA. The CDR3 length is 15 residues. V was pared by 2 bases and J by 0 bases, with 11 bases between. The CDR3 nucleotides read TGTGCCAGCAGCTTACCAGGGGATAGCTCCTACGAGCAGTACTTC. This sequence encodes CASSLPGDSSYEQYF.

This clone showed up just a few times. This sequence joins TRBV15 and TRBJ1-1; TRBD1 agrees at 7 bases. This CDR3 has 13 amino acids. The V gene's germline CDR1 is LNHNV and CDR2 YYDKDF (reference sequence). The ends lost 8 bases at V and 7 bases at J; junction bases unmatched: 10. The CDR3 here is CATQVDRAGEAFF. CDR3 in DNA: TGTGCCACCCAAGTCGACAGGGCGGGTGAAGCTTTCTTT.

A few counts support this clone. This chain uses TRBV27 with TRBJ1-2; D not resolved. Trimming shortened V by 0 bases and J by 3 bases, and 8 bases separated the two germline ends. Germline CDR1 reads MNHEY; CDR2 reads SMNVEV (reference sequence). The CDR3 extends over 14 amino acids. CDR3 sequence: CASSLSPKDYGYTF. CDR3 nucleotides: TGTGCCAGCAGTTTATCCCCTAAGGACTATGGCTACACCTTC.

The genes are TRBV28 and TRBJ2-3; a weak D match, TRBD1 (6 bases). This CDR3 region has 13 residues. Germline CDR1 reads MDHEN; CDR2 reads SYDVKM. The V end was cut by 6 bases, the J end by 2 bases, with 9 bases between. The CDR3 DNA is TGTGCCAGCAGACGGACAGCCACAGATACGCAGTATTTT. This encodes CASRRTATDTQYF.

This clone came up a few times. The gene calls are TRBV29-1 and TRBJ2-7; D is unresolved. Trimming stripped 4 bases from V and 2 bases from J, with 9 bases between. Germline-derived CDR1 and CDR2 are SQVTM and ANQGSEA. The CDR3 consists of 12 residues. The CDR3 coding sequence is TGCAGCGTTGGGTACGGGCCCTACGAGCAGTACTTC. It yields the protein CSVGYGPYEQYF.